The present T cell receptor (beta chain) was sequenced within a study of T cells in Graves' hyperthyroidism and ophthalmopathy. CDR1 is SNHLY and CDR2 is FYNNEI in the germline V gene. The CDR3 contains 15 residues. Trimming removed 6 bases from V and 4 bases from J; junction bases left unmatched: 8. It was RNA transcripts that yielded the amplified TCR beta CDR3 regions. A first-round RT-PCR of the TCR CDR3 used the HTBI primer set. TCRdb re-analysed the multiplex PCR reads in MiXCR, keeping a single row per CDR3 protein. The sample has over 400,000 distinct CDR3 sequences; roughly 14% are singletons. In this sample, this clonotype turned up many times.

This TCR derives from a man between 18 and 29 years old with Graves' ophthalmopathy. This rearrangement joins TRBV2 to TRBJ2-5; TRBD2 matches at 10 bases. Sequenced sample: blood. The CDR3 loop is CASRSVAGGRETQYF. The CDR3 nucleotides read TGTGCCAGCAGGTCTGTAGCGGGAGGCAGAGAGACCCAGTACTTC.